This T cell receptor beta chain is drawn from a study of T cell repertoires in ileal Crohn's disease. TCRdb's table, derived via immunoSEQ multiplex PCR, lists solely in-frame clones and lacks some. The table shows approximately 30,000 clones, with just under 80% occurring only once. The CDR3 is made up of 10 amino acids. Germline loops: CDR1 DFQATT, CDR2 SNEGSKA (reference sequence). Trimming cost V 7 bases and J 2 bases, with 6 bases left between them. The TCR comes from an adult with Crohn's disease. Sequenced sample: ileal tissue. The chain combines TRBV20-1 with TRBJ2-7, with unresolved D. DNA of the CDR3: TGCAGTGGTCAAACCTACGAGCAGTACTTC. This gives the protein CSGQTYEQYF.